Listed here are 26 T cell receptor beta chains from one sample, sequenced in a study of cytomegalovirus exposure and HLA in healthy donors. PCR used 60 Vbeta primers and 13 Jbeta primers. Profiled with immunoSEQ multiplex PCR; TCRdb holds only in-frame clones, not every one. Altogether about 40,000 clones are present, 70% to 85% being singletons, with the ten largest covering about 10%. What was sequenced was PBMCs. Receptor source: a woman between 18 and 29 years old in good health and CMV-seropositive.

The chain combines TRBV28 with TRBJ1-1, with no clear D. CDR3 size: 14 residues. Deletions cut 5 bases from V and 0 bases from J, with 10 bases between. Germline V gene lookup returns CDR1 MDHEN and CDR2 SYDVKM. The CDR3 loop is CASSPRVMNTEAFF. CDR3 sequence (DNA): TGTGCCAGCAGTCCCCGCGTCATGAACACTGAAGCTTTCTTT.

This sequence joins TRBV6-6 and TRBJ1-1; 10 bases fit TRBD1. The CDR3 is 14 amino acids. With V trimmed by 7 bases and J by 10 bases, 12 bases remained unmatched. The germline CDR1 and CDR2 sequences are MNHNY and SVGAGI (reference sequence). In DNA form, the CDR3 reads TGTGCCAGCATCATAGGGACAGGGGACGTAAGAGCTTTCTTT. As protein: CASIIGTGDVRAFF.

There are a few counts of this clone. CDR3 region: CASSQEGTWATGELFF. The CDR3, as DNA: TGCGCCAGCAGCCAAGAAGGGACATGGGCCACCGGGGAGCTGTTTTTT. The chain carries TRBV4-1 and TRBJ2-2; D may be TRBD1 (6 bases). V lost 0 bases, J lost 4 bases, and 12 bases lay in between. CDR1 is MGHRA and CDR2 is YSYEKL in the germline V gene. This CDR3 has 16 residues.

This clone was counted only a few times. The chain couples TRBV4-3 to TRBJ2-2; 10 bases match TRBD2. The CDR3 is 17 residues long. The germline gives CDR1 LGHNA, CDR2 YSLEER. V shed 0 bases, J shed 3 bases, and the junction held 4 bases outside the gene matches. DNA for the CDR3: TGCGCCAGCAGCCAAGAACCGCTAGCGGGGGACACCGGGGAGCTGTTTTTT. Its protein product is CASSQEPLAGDTGELFF.

The CDR3 DNA follows: TGTGCCAGCAGCTTGGAAAGGGGGCGCAGCGGGGAGCTGTTTTTT. Protein product: CASSLERGRSGELFF. The chain couples TRBV5-4 to TRBJ2-2, with 7 bases lining up with TRBD1. The V gene end was trimmed by 0 bases and the J gene end by 7 bases; junction bases not matched to a gene: 6. In germline, CDR1 is SGHNT, CDR2 YYREEE (reference sequence). CDR3 length: 15 residues.

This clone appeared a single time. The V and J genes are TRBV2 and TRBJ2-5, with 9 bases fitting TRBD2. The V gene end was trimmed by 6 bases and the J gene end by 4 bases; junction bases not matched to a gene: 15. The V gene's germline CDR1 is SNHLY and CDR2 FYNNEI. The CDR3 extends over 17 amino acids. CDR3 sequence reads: CASRYDQGLASAETQYF. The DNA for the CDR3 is TGTGCCAGCAGGTACGATCAGGGACTAGCATCAGCAGAGACCCAGTACTTC.

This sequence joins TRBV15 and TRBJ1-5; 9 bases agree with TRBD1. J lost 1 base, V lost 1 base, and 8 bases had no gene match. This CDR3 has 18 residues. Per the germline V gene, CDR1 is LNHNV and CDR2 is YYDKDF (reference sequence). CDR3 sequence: CATSRGTGDKASNQPQHF. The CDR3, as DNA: TGTGCCACCAGCAGAGGGACAGGGGATAAGGCCAGCAATCAGCCCCAGCATTTT.

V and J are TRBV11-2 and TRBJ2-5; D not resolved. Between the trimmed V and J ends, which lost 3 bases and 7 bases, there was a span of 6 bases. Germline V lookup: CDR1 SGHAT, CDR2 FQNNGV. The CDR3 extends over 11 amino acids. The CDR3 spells CASSLSPTQYF. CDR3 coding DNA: TGTGCCAGCAGCTTGTCTCCGACCCAGTACTTC.

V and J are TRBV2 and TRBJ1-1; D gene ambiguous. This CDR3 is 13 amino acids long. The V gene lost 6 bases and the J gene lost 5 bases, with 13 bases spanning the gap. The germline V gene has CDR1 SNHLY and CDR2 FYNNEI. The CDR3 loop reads CASSRAAETEAFF. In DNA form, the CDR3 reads TGTGCCAGCAGCCGCGCGGCAGAAACTGAAGCTTTCTTT.

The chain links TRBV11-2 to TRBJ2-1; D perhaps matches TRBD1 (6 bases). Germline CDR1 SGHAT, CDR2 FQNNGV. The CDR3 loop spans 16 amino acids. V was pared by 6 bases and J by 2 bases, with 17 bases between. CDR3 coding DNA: TGTGCCAGCAGGCAACGTACAGGGATCGCCTACAATGAGCAGTTCTTC. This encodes CASRQRTGIAYNEQFF.

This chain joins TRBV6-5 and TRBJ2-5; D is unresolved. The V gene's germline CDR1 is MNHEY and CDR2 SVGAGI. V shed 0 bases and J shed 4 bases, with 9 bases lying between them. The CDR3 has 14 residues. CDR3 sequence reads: CASSYSRLLETQYF. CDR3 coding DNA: TGTGCCAGCAGTTACTCGCGGCTTCTAGAGACCCAGTACTTC.

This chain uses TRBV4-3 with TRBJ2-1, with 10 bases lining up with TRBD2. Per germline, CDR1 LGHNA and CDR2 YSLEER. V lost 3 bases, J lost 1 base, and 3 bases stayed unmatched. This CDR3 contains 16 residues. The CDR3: CASSQVLAGSYNEQFF. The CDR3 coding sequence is TGCGCCAGCAGCCAGGTACTAGCGGGGTCCTACAATGAGCAGTTCTTC.

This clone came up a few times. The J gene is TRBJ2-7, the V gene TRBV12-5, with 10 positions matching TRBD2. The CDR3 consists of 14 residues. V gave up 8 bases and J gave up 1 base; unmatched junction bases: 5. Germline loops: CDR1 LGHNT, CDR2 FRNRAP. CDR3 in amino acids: CASQRGGWSYEQYF. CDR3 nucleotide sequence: TGTGCTAGTCAGCGGGGGGGGTGGTCCTACGAGCAGTACTTC.

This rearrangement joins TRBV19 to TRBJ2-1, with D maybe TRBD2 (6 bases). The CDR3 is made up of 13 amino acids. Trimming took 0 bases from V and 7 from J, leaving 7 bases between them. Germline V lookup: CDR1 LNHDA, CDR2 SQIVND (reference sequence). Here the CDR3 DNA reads TGTGCCAGTAGTATAGATGGGGGGAATGAGCAGTTCTTC. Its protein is CASSIDGGNEQFF.

The CDR3 here is CASSSSGSLTYNEQFF. In nucleotides, the CDR3 is TGTGCCAGCAGCTCGAGCGGGAGCCTCACCTACAATGAGCAGTTCTTC. The V gene is TRBV9, the J gene TRBJ2-1, with 8 bases fitting TRBD2. The ends lost 4 bases at V and 2 bases at J; junction bases unmatched: 8. Per germline, CDR1 SGDLS and CDR2 YYNGEE. The CDR3 is 16 residues long. The whole variable domain, remainder taken from reference TRBV9 and TRBJ2-1, is DSGVTQTPKHLITATGQRVTLRCSPRSGDLSVYWYQQSLDQGLQFLIQYYNGEERAKGNILERFSAQQFPDLHSELNLSSLELGDSALYFCASSSSGSLTYNEQFFGPGTRLTVL.

CDR3 protein: CASSFLQGREQYF. The CDR3 region has the DNA TGTGCCAGTAGTTTTCTACAGGGGCGGGAGCAGTACTTC. The rearrangement uses TRBV19 and TRBJ2-7; TRBD1 agrees at 7 bases. The CDR3 extends over 13 amino acids. Germline values: CDR1 LNHDA, CDR2 SQIVND (reference sequence). V was clipped by 5 bases and J by 7 bases; unmatched bases: 8. Complete variable domain (other parts from reference TRBV19 and TRBJ2-7): DGGITQSPKYLFRKEGQNVTLSCEQNLNHDAMYWYRQDPGQGLRLIYYSQIVNDFQKGDIAEGYSVSREKKESFPLTVTSAQKNPTAFYLCASSFLQGREQYFGPGTRLTVT.

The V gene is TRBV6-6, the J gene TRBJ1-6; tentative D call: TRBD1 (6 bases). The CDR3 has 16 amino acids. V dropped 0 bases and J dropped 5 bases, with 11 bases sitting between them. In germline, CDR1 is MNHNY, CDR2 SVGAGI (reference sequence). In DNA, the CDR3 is TGTGCCAGCAGTTACTCGAGGGGGTCTCATAATTCACCCCTCCACTTT. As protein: CASSYSRGSHNSPLHF.

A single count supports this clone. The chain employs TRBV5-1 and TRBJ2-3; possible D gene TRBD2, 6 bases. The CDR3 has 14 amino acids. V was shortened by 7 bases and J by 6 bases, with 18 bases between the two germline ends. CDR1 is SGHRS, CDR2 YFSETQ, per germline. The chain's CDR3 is CASARTSPWDTQYF. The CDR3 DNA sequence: TGCGCCAGCGCACGAACTAGCCCCTGGGATACGCAGTATTTT.

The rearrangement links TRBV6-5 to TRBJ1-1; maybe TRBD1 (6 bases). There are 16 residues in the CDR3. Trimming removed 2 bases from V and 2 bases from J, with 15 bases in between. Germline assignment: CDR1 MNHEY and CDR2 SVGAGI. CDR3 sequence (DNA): TGTGCCAGCAGTTACCGCGGGGGGGGCAAAAACACTGAAGCTTTCTTT. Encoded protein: CASSYRGGGKNTEAFF.

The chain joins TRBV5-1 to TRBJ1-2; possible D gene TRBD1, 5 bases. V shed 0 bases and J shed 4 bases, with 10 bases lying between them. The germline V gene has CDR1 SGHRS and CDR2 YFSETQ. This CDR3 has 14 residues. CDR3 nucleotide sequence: TGCGCCAGCAGCTTGGCCCAGGGCGCCTATGGCTACACCTTC. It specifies CASSLAQGAYGYTF.

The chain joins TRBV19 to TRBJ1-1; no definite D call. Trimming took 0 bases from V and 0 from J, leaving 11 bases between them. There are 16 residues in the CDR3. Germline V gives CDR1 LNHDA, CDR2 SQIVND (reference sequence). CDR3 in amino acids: CASSIDPGYMNTEAFF. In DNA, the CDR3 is TGTGCCAGTAGTATAGACCCAGGATACATGAACACTGAAGCTTTCTTT.

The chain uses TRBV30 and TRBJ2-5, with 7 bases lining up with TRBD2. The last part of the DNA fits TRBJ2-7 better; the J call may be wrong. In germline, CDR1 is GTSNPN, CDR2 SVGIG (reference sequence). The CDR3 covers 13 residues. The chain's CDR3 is CVGRGTGSYEQYF. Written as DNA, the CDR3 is TGTGTAGGGCGGGGGACCGGGTCCTACGAGCAGTACTTC.

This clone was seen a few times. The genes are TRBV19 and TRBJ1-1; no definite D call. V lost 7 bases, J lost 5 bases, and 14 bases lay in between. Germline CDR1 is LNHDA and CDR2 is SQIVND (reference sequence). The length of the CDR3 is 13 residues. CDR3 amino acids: CASNRRPGTEAFF. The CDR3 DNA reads TGTGCCAGTAACAGACGGCCTGGGACTGAAGCTTTCTTT.

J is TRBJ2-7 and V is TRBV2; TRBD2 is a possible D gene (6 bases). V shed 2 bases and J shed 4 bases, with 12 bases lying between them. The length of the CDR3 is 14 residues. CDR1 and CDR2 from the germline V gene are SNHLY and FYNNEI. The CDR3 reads CASSERLASYEQYF. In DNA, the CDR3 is TGTGCCAGCAGTGAAAGGCTAGCGTCTTACGAGCAGTACTTC.

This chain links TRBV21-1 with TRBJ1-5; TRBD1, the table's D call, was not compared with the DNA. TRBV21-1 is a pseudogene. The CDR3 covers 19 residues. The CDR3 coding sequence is TGTGCCAGCAGCAAACACTACCTATTACAGGGGGCTAGCAATCAGCCCCAGCATTTT. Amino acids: CASSKHYLLQGASNQPQHF.

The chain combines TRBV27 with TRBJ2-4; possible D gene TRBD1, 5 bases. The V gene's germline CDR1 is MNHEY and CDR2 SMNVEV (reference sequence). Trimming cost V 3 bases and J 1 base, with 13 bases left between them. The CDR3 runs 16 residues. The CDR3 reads CASSFLPGSAKNIQYF. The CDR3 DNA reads TGTGCCAGCAGTTTTCTCCCAGGGTCGGCCAAAAACATTCAGTACTTC.